Listed below are T cell receptor beta chains from one sample, sequenced in a study of siplizumab effects on memory and regulatory T cells. Sequencing used immunoSEQ multiplex PCR; TCRdb keeps in-frame clones, though not all of them. The table shows under 3,500 clones, with 45% to 55% occurring only once. No antigen has been identified for these receptors. Input material: CFSE-low (dividing) CD4+ T cells sorted from an allogeneic mixed lymphocyte reaction. The receptors were sampled from a human donor in good health; the cells came from an allogeneic mixed lymphocyte reaction. Each CDR3 is given without its conserved first and last residue. Each record gives: clone size, V gene, J gene, CDR3 protein. A row's size may be missing; if present it is once, few, many or a size class.

clone_size: NA
v_call: TRBV30
j_call: TRBJ2-1
cdr3_aa: AWRYSDEQF

clone_size: few
v_call: TRBV5-1
j_call: TRBJ2-3
cdr3_aa: ASSLAGGAIADTQY

clone_size: NA
v_call: TRBV9
j_call: TRBJ1-3
cdr3_aa: ASSPQPATGNTIY

clone_size: NA
v_call: TRBV7-9
j_call: TRBJ1-1
cdr3_aa: ASSLAYWNTEAF

clone_size: few
v_call: TRBV19
j_call: TRBJ1-5
cdr3_aa: ASSEIYWEPQH

clone_size: NA
v_call: TRBV5-4
j_call: TRBJ2-7
cdr3_aa: ASSQATRSSYEQY

clone_size: NA
v_call: TRBV6-6
j_call: TRBJ2-1
cdr3_aa: ASSYRQIGNGEQF

clone_size: large
v_call: TRBV5-1
j_call: TRBJ1-1
cdr3_aa: ASSLGSSWTEAF

clone_size: NA
v_call: TRBV5-1
j_call: TRBJ2-1
cdr3_aa: ASSLIHPRDNEQF

clone_size: NA
v_call: TRBV7-2
j_call: TRBJ1-1
cdr3_aa: ASSSRGGMNTEAF

clone_size: NA
v_call: TRBV5-1
j_call: TRBJ2-1
cdr3_aa: ASSLEGGGAHNEQF

clone_size: few
v_call: TRBV19
j_call: TRBJ1-2
cdr3_aa: ASISAPLGYT

clone_size: NA
v_call: TRBV21-1
j_call: TRBJ1-1
cdr3_aa: ASSPPDRGGNTEAF

clone_size: NA
v_call: TRBV5-1
j_call: TRBJ2-1
cdr3_aa: ASSLDGPYNEQF

clone_size: NA
v_call: TRBV6-1
j_call: TRBJ2-7
cdr3_aa: ASRTLSGSSYEQY

clone_size: NA
v_call: TRBV5-1
j_call: TRBJ2-2
cdr3_aa: ASRSGAVNTGELF

clone_size: few
v_call: TRBV5-6
j_call: TRBJ1-5
cdr3_aa: ASKTQGGNQPQH

clone_size: NA
v_call: TRBV10-3
j_call: TRBJ2-7
cdr3_aa: AINGGQALFYEQY

clone_size: NA
v_call: TRBV18
j_call: TRBJ1-3
cdr3_aa: ASSPFVGDSGNTIY

clone_size: NA
v_call: TRBV29-1
j_call: TRBJ1-1
cdr3_aa: SVDRGFTEAF

clone_size: NA
v_call: TRBV7-8
j_call: TRBJ2-1
cdr3_aa: ASSLAFGGVIYNEQF

clone_size: few
v_call: TRBV7-2
j_call: TRBJ2-7
cdr3_aa: ASSLSAASYEQY

clone_size: NA
v_call: TRBV28
j_call: TRBJ1-5
cdr3_aa: ASSFWQGSNQPQH

clone_size: few
v_call: TRBV18
j_call: TRBJ2-2
cdr3_aa: ASASGQGRTGELF

clone_size: NA
v_call: TRBV6-4
j_call: TRBJ1-6
cdr3_aa: ASSDQGGSPLH

clone_size: NA
v_call: TRBV4-1
j_call: TRBJ2-1
cdr3_aa: ASSQQAGLFYNEQF

clone_size: NA
v_call: TRBV7-2
j_call: TRBJ2-5
cdr3_aa: ASSPTVFETQY

clone_size: NA
v_call: TRBV5-1
j_call: TRBJ2-1
cdr3_aa: ASSLGAGEQF

clone_size: NA
v_call: TRBV9
j_call: TRBJ1-6
cdr3_aa: ASSVVGDSPLH

clone_size: NA
v_call: TRBV7-3
j_call: TRBJ2-7
cdr3_aa: ASSLLTGPYEQY

clone_size: NA
v_call: TRBV10-3
j_call: TRBJ1-3
cdr3_aa: AIGRTGGTIY

clone_size: once
v_call: TRBV6-6
j_call: TRBJ1-2
cdr3_aa: ASSRRAGGYGYT

clone_size: NA
v_call: TRBV2
j_call: TRBJ1-4
cdr3_aa: ASSDRVLKEKLF

clone_size: NA
v_call: TRBV10-1
j_call: TRBJ2-7
cdr3_aa: AKASGGPSKY

clone_size: few
v_call: TRBV5-4
j_call: TRBJ1-1
cdr3_aa: ASTRKGVDTEAF

clone_size: NA
v_call: TRBV28
j_call: TRBJ2-7
cdr3_aa: ASSVTGLYEQY

clone_size: few
v_call: TRBV5-4
j_call: TRBJ2-3
cdr3_aa: ATSSRGGVTDTQY

clone_size: NA
v_call: TRBV15
j_call: TRBJ2-5
cdr3_aa: ATSRDRGETQY

clone_size: few
v_call: TRBV6-6
j_call: TRBJ1-5
cdr3_aa: ASRRGQSNQPQH

clone_size: NA
v_call: TRBV2
j_call: TRBJ1-1
cdr3_aa: ASSAHIEAF

clone_size: NA
v_call: TRBV10-2
j_call: TRBJ2-3
cdr3_aa: ASSEPGGPY

clone_size: few
v_call: TRBV7-9
j_call: TRBJ1-2
cdr3_aa: ASSSSYRGGGYT

clone_size: NA
v_call: TRBV7-2
j_call: TRBJ2-1
cdr3_aa: ASSPGAASGGRRF

clone_size: NA
v_call: TRBV7-2
j_call: TRBJ1-4
cdr3_aa: ASSPDPGTNEKLF

clone_size: NA
v_call: TRBV6-5
j_call: TRBJ1-1
cdr3_aa: ASRVVVGAEAF

clone_size: once
v_call: TRBV28
j_call: TRBJ1-1
cdr3_aa: ASNLGGLVGMNTEAF

clone_size: few
v_call: TRBV5-1
j_call: TRBJ1-1
cdr3_aa: ASTPAEDTEAF

clone_size: few
v_call: TRBV2
j_call: TRBJ2-7
cdr3_aa: ASSGQGQGFEQY

clone_size: NA
v_call: TRBV10-1
j_call: TRBJ2-1
cdr3_aa: ASSERQGANNEQF

clone_size: NA
v_call: TRBV7-9
j_call: TRBJ2-7
cdr3_aa: ASTGQGYEQY

clone_size: NA
v_call: TRBV15
j_call: TRBJ2-2
cdr3_aa: ATSREMGLASGELF

clone_size: NA
v_call: TRBV18
j_call: TRBJ2-1
cdr3_aa: ASSPTGTVNNEQF

clone_size: NA
v_call: TRBV4-2
j_call: TRBJ2-5
cdr3_aa: ASSPESLAETQY

clone_size: NA
v_call: TRBV5-1
j_call: TRBJ2-1
cdr3_aa: ASSLYQGEVNNEQF

clone_size: NA
v_call: TRBV5-5
j_call: TRBJ1-3
cdr3_aa: ASSLSGGSGNTIY

clone_size: NA
v_call: TRBV27
j_call: TRBJ2-7
cdr3_aa: ASSLFDRAYEQY

clone_size: NA
v_call: TRBV9
j_call: TRBJ1-1
cdr3_aa: ASTHPSLRGAFVNTEAF